These 18 T cell receptor beta chains were all obtained from the same sample, sequenced in a study of technical replicates of blood from a few donors. TCRdb's copy holds only in-frame clones and misses some; the assay was immunoSEQ multiplex PCR. The sample gives about 66,000 clones, around nine tenths of which show up once; roughly 4.2% is in the top ten. The sample taken for sequencing was PBMCs. Receptors were obtained from a human donor in good health. Some clones in this sample may be carry-over from other donors' samples.

The chain is built from TRBV11-1 and TRBJ2-6, with 7 bases fitting TRBD1. Germline V CDR1 and CDR2: SGHAT, FQDESV (reference sequence). The CDR3 has 17 amino acids. V shed 6 bases and J 0 bases; nucleotides not matched to a gene: 8. CDR3: CASSSRDRLSGANVLTF. The DNA for the CDR3 is TGTGCCAGCAGTTCGAGGGACAGACTCTCTGGGGCCAACGTCCTGACTTTC.

This clone came up a few times. V usage is TRBV6-7 and J usage is TRBJ1-1, with D possibly being TRBD1 (5 bases). TRBV6-7 is filed as an ORF, its function uncertain. Trimming stripped 0 bases from V and 11 bases from J, with 10 bases between. CDR3 length: 12 amino acids. CDR3 protein: CASSYSEGKAFF. In DNA form, the CDR3 reads TGTGCCAGCAGTTACTCGGAGGGGAAGGCTTTCTTT.

The rearrangement uses TRBV6-5 and TRBJ1-5; D gene ambiguous. Germline CDR1 is MNHEY and CDR2 is SVGAGI. Deletions cut 2 bases from V and 4 bases from J, with 12 bases between. CDR3 length: 15 residues. In nucleotides, the CDR3 is TGTGCCAGCAGTTACAACGGGATTGGGAATCAGCCCCAGCATTTT. It yields the protein CASSYNGIGNQPQHF.

The chain joins TRBV25-1 to TRBJ2-1, with 14 bases matching TRBD2. The CDR3 is 16 residues long. The germline gives CDR1 MGHDK, CDR2 SYGVNS. V shed 8 bases and J 0 bases; nucleotides not matched to a gene: 3. Here the CDR3 DNA reads TGTGCCAGCGTGGGGACTAGCGGGAGCTCCTACAATGAGCAGTTCTTC. It translates to CASVGTSGSSYNEQFF.

This chain joins TRBV5-1 and TRBJ1-3; the match to TRBD1 covers 11 bases. With 1 base clipped from V and 0 bases from J, the junction kept 12 bases outside the gene matches. CDR3 length: 20 amino acids. CDR1 and CDR2 from the germline V gene are SGHRS and YFSETQ. In nucleotides, the CDR3 is TGCGCCAGCAGCTTGACCCGGACAGGGGGCCGGTATAACTCTGGAAACACCATATATTTT. Amino acid sequence: CASSLTRTGGRYNSGNTIYF.

The rearrangement uses TRBV14 and TRBJ2-5; a weak D match, TRBD1 (6 bases). The CDR3 spans 14 residues. Between the trimmed V and J ends, which lost 4 bases and 5 bases, there was a span of 14 bases. Per the germline V gene, CDR1 is SGHDN and CDR2 is FVKESK. CDR3 nucleotide sequence: TGTGCCAGCAGCCTATGGGACACTAGGGAGACCCAGTACTTC. It encodes CASSLWDTRETQYF.

The genes are TRBV10-3 and TRBJ1-2, with unresolved D. The CDR3 spans 12 residues. Trimming shortened V by 0 bases and J by 7 bases, and 6 bases separated the two germline ends. Germline V gene sequence: CDR1 ENHRY, CDR2 SYGVKD. Written as DNA, the CDR3 is TGTGCCATCAGTGAGTCGAACACTGGCTACACCTTC. This sequence encodes CAISESNTGYTF.

The CDR3 DNA reads TGTGCCAGCGCTACTGAGCGCACAGATACGCAGTATTTT. Protein: CASATERTDTQYF. The chain combines TRBV6-4 with TRBJ2-3; D is unclear. Germline assignment: CDR1 MRHNA and CDR2 SNTAGT. Trimming cost V 8 bases and J 1 base, with 10 bases left between them. This CDR3 region has 13 residues.

This clone was detected a few times. The chain joins TRBV6-1 to TRBJ2-4; TRBD2 agrees at 9 bases. The CDR3 has 16 residues. The germline V gene encodes CDR1 MNHNS and CDR2 SASEGT. After removal of 3 bases from V and 1 base from J, the junction contained 4 bases not matched to a gene. CDR3: CASSDVSGSAKNIQYF. CDR3 nucleotides: TGTGCCAGCAGTGACGTTAGCGGGAGTGCCAAAAACATTCAGTACTTC.

This chain joins TRBV9 and TRBJ2-2; the match to TRBD1 covers 9 bases. This CDR3 is 15 amino acids long. With 3 bases clipped from V and 2 bases from J, the junction kept 2 bases outside the gene matches. Germline V gives CDR1 SGDLS, CDR2 YYNGEE. CDR3 residues: CASSADRGNTGELFF. CDR3 DNA sequence: TGTGCCAGCAGCGCGGACAGGGGAAACACCGGGGAGCTGTTTTTT.

This chain connects TRBV29-1 to TRBJ2-1; TRBD2 aligns across 16 bases. V lost 6 bases to trimming and J lost 0 bases; unmatched junction nucleotides: 14. The germline gives CDR1 SQVTM, CDR2 ANQGSEA. The CDR3 is 20 residues long. The CDR3 here is CSVAQTPGLAGGSSYNEQFF. CDR3 sequence (DNA): TGCAGCGTAGCCCAGACTCCGGGACTAGCGGGAGGGAGCTCCTACAATGAGCAGTTCTTC.

V gene TRBV2 combines with J gene TRBJ2-1; TRBD2 agrees at 8 bases. Trimming took 7 bases from V and 5 from J; bases not matched to a gene: 4. Germline CDR1 and CDR2: SNHLY and FYNNEI. The CDR3 is 13 residues long. CDR3: CASKLAANNEQFF. Written as DNA, the CDR3 is TGTGCCAGCAAACTAGCGGCCAACAATGAGCAGTTCTTC.

The chain recombines TRBV11-1 with TRBJ1-1, with a tentative D call TRBD1 (5 bases). Germline lookup yields CDR1 SGHAT and CDR2 FQDESV (reference sequence). The CDR3 is 14 amino acids. Trimming stripped 5 bases from V and 1 base from J, with 11 bases between. DNA of the CDR3: TGTGCCAGCAGCCTGTTAGGGGAGAACACTGAAGCTTTCTTT. Encoded protein: CASSLLGENTEAFF.

This rearrangement joins TRBV18 to TRBJ1-1; 7 bases are a match to TRBD1. CDR1 KGHSH and CDR2 LQKENI come from the germline V gene. Trimming took 4 bases from V and 6 from J; bases not matched to a gene: 5. The CDR3 runs to 13 residues. This chain's CDR3 is CASSQQGSAEAFF. The CDR3 DNA follows: TGTGCCAGCTCACAACAGGGGTCCGCTGAAGCTTTCTTT.

The genes are TRBV6-5 and TRBJ2-7; 10 positions match TRBD2. The germline V gene encodes CDR1 MNHEY and CDR2 SVGAGI. The CDR3 length is 15 residues. V lost 6 bases and J lost 4; bases outside the gene matches: 9. Here the CDR3 reads CASRPGLARSYEQYF. The DNA for the CDR3 is TGTGCCAGCAGGCCGGGACTAGCGAGGAGTTACGAGCAGTACTTC.

The chain joins TRBV5-1 to TRBJ1-6; D might be TRBD1 (5 bases). Germline V CDR1 and CDR2: SGHRS, YFSETQ. This CDR3 has 14 residues. The ends were cut back, 4 bases at V and 13 bases at J, with 18 bases in the middle. The CDR3 spells CASSVEHGTAPLHF. In DNA, the CDR3 is TGCGCCAGCAGCGTGGAACATGGGACTGCCCCCCTCCACTTT. The complete variable domain, with remaining parts taken from reference TRBV5-1 and TRBJ1-6, reads KAGVTQTPRYLIKTRGQQVTLSCSPISGHRSVSWYQQTPGQGLQFLFEYFSETQRNKGNFPGRFSGRQFSNSRSEMNVSTLELGDSALYLCASSVEHGTAPLHFGNGTRLTVT.

The chain joins TRBV29-1 to TRBJ2-2; 10 nucleotides agree with TRBD2. Germline V gene sequence: CDR1 SQVTM, CDR2 ANQGSEA. The CDR3 is 16 amino acids. Trimming at V came to 4 bases and at J to 1 base, leaving 6 bases not matched to a gene. The CDR3 protein is CSVAKTSGMNTGELFF. Here the CDR3 DNA reads TGCAGCGTTGCTAAAACTAGCGGGATGAACACCGGGGAGCTGTTTTTT.

In its sample, this clone was seen a few times. The chain combines TRBV23-1 with TRBJ1-1; no firm D call. TRBV23-1 is an ORF, and what it does is uncertain. The CDR3 has 13 amino acids. V dropped 4 bases and J dropped 8 bases, with 14 bases sitting between them. DNA for the CDR3: TGCGCCAGCAGTCCCGGCTTAAGGGAGGAAGCTTTCTTT. This translates into CASSPGLREEAFF.